What follows describes a single TCR beta chain. Its antigen is undetermined. Libraries were prepared by immunoSEQ multiplex PCR; TCRdb keeps only in-frame clonotypes and omits some of them. The repertoire holds 90,000 to 100,000 clones, with roughly 73% as singletons. The sample comes from a study of PD-1 blockade in classical Hodgkin lymphoma. The CDR3 spans 23 residues. The time point is: cycle 4 day 1 (C4D1), after less than 7 weeks of nivolumab. After autologous stem cell transplantation all patients relapsed, and prior brentuximab vedotin exposure differed between cohorts. Patients had relapsed/refractory classical Hodgkin lymphoma with complete response, partial response or progressive disease as best response. Study-wide points: Newly diagnosed patients were said to have less baseline TCR diversity than healthy donors did. Anyone who began nivolumab under 1 year after ASCT was excluded. Those achieving complete response showed baseline diversity like newly diagnosed patients.

Sequences were derived from peripheral blood mononuclear cells (PBMCs), sampled before the fourth cycle of nivolumab. The gene calls are TRBV21-1 and TRBJ2-1; the table's D call TRBD2 went unverified against the DNA. TRBV21-1 corresponds to a pseudogene. The receptor comes from a human donor with classical Hodgkin lymphoma. The CDR3 here is CASSKALYLLAGEGNLSYNEQFF. Here the CDR3 DNA reads TGTGCCAGCAGCAAAGCGCTTTACCTACTAGCGGGAGAGGGGAATCTTTCCTACAATGAGCAGTTCTTC.